This is a list of T cell receptor beta chains from one sample in a study of T-cell reconstitution after alpha-beta-depleted transplantation in children. TCRdb passed the PCR reads through MiXCR, listing each CDR3 protein once. Found here are under 300,000 distinct CDR3 sequences, 9% to 10% of them singletons; the top ten hold approximately 4.7%. Sequenced material: PBMCs from the stem cell graft donor, taken from the stem cell graft. These TCRs come from a human donor who donated a stem cell graft to a child with SCID. Both conserved end residues are part of each CDR3. The D gene is left open where the match is weak. Clone size appears in some rows only: once, few, many, or a class for an expanded clone.

J gene: TRBJ2-2; V gene: TRBV4-3; D gene: -; clone size: many; CDR3 DNA: TGCGCCAGCAGCCACCCCCCGCCATCTAAAGCGAACACCGGGGAGCTGTTTTTT; CDR3 protein: CASSHPPPSKANTGELFF
J gene: TRBJ2-3; V gene: TRBV20-1; D gene: TRBD2; clone size: many; CDR3 DNA: TGCAGTGCTAGAGATGGGCTAGCGGGGGGAGATACGCAGTATTTT; CDR3 protein: CSARDGLAGGDTQYF
J gene: TRBJ2-2; V gene: TRBV10-2; D gene: TRBD2; clone size: -; CDR3 DNA: TGCGCCAGCAGTGAGTCGTGGCGGGGGGGCACCGGGGAGCTGTTTTTT; CDR3 protein: CASSESWRGGTGELFF
J gene: TRBJ2-5; V gene: TRBV20-1; D gene: TRBD2; clone size: many; CDR3 DNA: TGCAGTGCTAGAGAGGCGGGAGGAGAGACCCAGTACTTC; CDR3 protein: CSAREAGGETQYF
J gene: TRBJ2-3; V gene: TRBV5-1; D gene: TRBD1; clone size: many; CDR3 DNA: TGCGCCAGCAGCTCGGGACAGGTGTATAAAGATACGCAGTATTTT; CDR3 protein: CASSSGQVYKDTQYF
J gene: TRBJ1-1; V gene: TRBV5-1; D gene: -; clone size: many; CDR3 DNA: TGCGCCAGCAGCTTGGAGGTCACCTACACTGAAGCTTTCTTT; CDR3 protein: CASSLEVTYTEAFF
J gene: TRBJ2-7; V gene: TRBV20-1; D gene: -; clone size: many; CDR3 DNA: TGCAGTGCCCTGGGGCAGGGGCCCTACGAGCAGTACTTC; CDR3 protein: CSALGQGPYEQYF
J gene: TRBJ1-5; V gene: TRBV6-1; D gene: -; clone size: many; CDR3 DNA: TGTGCCAGCACCGAGGCAGAGTATAGCAATCAGCCCCAGCATTTT; CDR3 protein: CASTEAEYSNQPQHF
J gene: TRBJ2-7; V gene: TRBV7-2; D gene: -; clone size: many; CDR3 DNA: TGTGCCAGCAGCTTATCACGGACATACGAGCAGTACTTC; CDR3 protein: CASSLSRTYEQYF
J gene: TRBJ1-6; V gene: TRBV20-1; D gene: -; clone size: many; CDR3 DNA: TGCAGTGCTAGAGTAGGCAGGAATAATTCACCCCTCCACTTT; CDR3 protein: CSARVGRNNSPLHF
J gene: TRBJ1-2; V gene: TRBV20-1; D gene: TRBD1; clone size: many; CDR3 DNA: TGCAGTGCGGGGACAACAGGGGGGGGGTATGGCTACACCTTC; CDR3 protein: CSAGTTGGGYGYTF
J gene: TRBJ1-2; V gene: TRBV4-1; D gene: -; clone size: many; CDR3 DNA: TGCGCCAGCAGCCCGTTCTTATGGGAGGGGACGCTCGGCTACACCTTC; CDR3 protein: CASSPFLWEGTLGYTF
J gene: TRBJ1-4; V gene: TRBV7-9; D gene: -; clone size: many; CDR3 DNA: TGTGCCAGCAGCCCTGGTTACTTTGAGGGCGGACCACTTGAAAAACTGTTTTTT; CDR3 protein: CASSPGYFEGGPLEKLFF
J gene: TRBJ2-5; V gene: TRBV27; D gene: -; clone size: -; CDR3 DNA: TGTGCCAGCAGTTACTACTACCAAGAGACCCAGTACTTC; CDR3 protein: CASSYYYQETQYF
J gene: TRBJ2-5; V gene: TRBV28; D gene: -; clone size: -; CDR3 DNA: TGTGCCAGCAGTTTACCGGGTCCGCAAGAGACCCAGTACTTC; CDR3 protein: CASSLPGPQETQYF
J gene: TRBJ2-1; V gene: TRBV5-1; D gene: TRBD2; clone size: -; CDR3 DNA: TGCGCCAGCAGCTGGGGGGCGAGCGGGGGGAATGAGCAGTTCTTC; CDR3 protein: CASSWGASGGNEQFF
J gene: TRBJ2-1; V gene: TRBV20-1; D gene: -; clone size: few; CDR3 DNA: TGCAGTGCTAGGTACCGCGGGACCCCCGGATACAATGAGCAGTTCTTC; CDR3 protein: CSARYRGTPGYNEQFF
J gene: TRBJ1-2; V gene: TRBV5-8; D gene: -; clone size: many; CDR3 DNA: TGTGCCAGCAGCTTGTATGCGGCGGCGGGCTACACCTTC; CDR3 protein: CASSLYAAAGYTF
J gene: TRBJ1-4; V gene: TRBV7-3; D gene: -; clone size: many; CDR3 DNA: TGTGCCAGCAGCCTCGAAAAACTGTTTTTT; CDR3 protein: CASSLEKLFF
J gene: TRBJ1-6; V gene: TRBV9; D gene: -; clone size: many; CDR3 DNA: TGTGCCAGCAGCGTCGGAGGTTCCTATAATTCACCCCTCCACTTT; CDR3 protein: CASSVGGSYNSPLHF
J gene: TRBJ1-5; V gene: TRBV29-1; D gene: -; clone size: many; CDR3 DNA: TGCAGCTCCGGGGGGAGACGTCAGCCCCAGCATTTT; CDR3 protein: CSSGGRRQPQHF
J gene: TRBJ2-5; V gene: TRBV20-1; D gene: -; clone size: many; CDR3 DNA: TGCAGTGCTAGGGAGGCACTCCAGGACGACTTC; CDR3 protein: CSAREALQDDF
J gene: TRBJ2-2; V gene: TRBV12-3/TRBV12-4; D gene: -; clone size: few; CDR3 DNA: TGTGCCAGCATCGGGGGTGCAAACACCGGGGAGCTGTTTTTT; CDR3 protein: CASIGGANTGELFF
J gene: TRBJ2-1; V gene: TRBV20-1; D gene: -; clone size: many; CDR3 DNA: TGCAGCCCACAGGGGGGGCACTACAATGAGCAGTTCTTC; CDR3 protein: CSPQGGHYNEQFF
J gene: TRBJ1-1; V gene: TRBV5-1; D gene: -; clone size: many; CDR3 DNA: TGCGCCAGCAGCTTGGCCCCGGGCGGCACTGAAGCTTTCTTT; CDR3 protein: CASSLAPGGTEAFF
J gene: TRBJ2-5; V gene: TRBV28; D gene: TRBD1; clone size: many; CDR3 DNA: TGTGCCAGCAGTATACAGGGGTACCAAGAGACCCAGTACTTC; CDR3 protein: CASSIQGYQETQYF
J gene: TRBJ2-7; V gene: TRBV20-1; D gene: -; clone size: many; CDR3 DNA: TGCAGTGCTGGCCGGGACACCTCCCCGATTCAATACGAGCAGTACTTC; CDR3 protein: CSAGRDTSPIQYEQYF
J gene: TRBJ2-5; V gene: TRBV12-3/TRBV12-4; D gene: TRBD1; clone size: many; CDR3 DNA: TGTGCCAGCAGTTTTGGGACAGGGGTGGGAGAGACCCAGTACTTC; CDR3 protein: CASSFGTGVGETQYF
J gene: TRBJ2-1; V gene: TRBV7-3; D gene: TRBD2; clone size: -; CDR3 DNA: TGTGCCAGCAGCCCCGTCGCTAGCGGACTCAATGAGCAGTTCTTC; CDR3 protein: CASSPVASGLNEQFF
J gene: TRBJ1-5; V gene: TRBV7-2; D gene: -; clone size: many; CDR3 DNA: TGTGCCAGCAGCTTAGGAGGTGAGGGCAATCAGCCCCAGCATTTT; CDR3 protein: CASSLGGEGNQPQHF
J gene: TRBJ2-7; V gene: TRBV20-1; D gene: TRBD1; clone size: many; CDR3 DNA: TGCAGTGCTAGCGGTGACACAGGGGCCTACGAGCAGTACTTC; CDR3 protein: CSASGDTGAYEQYF
J gene: TRBJ2-3; V gene: TRBV24-1; D gene: -; clone size: many; CDR3 DNA: TGTGCCACCAGTGGGGGGGAGGATACGCAGTATTTT; CDR3 protein: CATSGGEDTQYF
J gene: TRBJ2-7; V gene: TRBV5-1; D gene: TRBD1; clone size: many; CDR3 DNA: TGCGCCAGCAGCTTGTCAACAGGGGGTTCTCTCGAGCAGTACTTC; CDR3 protein: CASSLSTGGSLEQYF
J gene: TRBJ1-2; V gene: TRBV5-1; D gene: -; clone size: -; CDR3 DNA: TGCGCCAGCAGCGAATGGAGGGCCGCCTCTTCAGATGGCGACACCTTC; CDR3 protein: CASSEWRAASSDGDTF
J gene: TRBJ1-2; V gene: TRBV12-3/TRBV12-4; D gene: TRBD1; clone size: many; CDR3 DNA: TGTGCCAGCAGGGAACAGGGGGCGCAGCATGGCTACACCTTC; CDR3 protein: CASREQGAQHGYTF
J gene: TRBJ1-4; V gene: TRBV7-6; D gene: -; clone size: -; CDR3 DNA: TGTGCCAGCAGCTTAGCGGAGGAGGCAACTAATGAAAAACTGTTTTTT; CDR3 protein: CASSLAEEATNEKLFF
J gene: TRBJ2-1; V gene: TRBV11-2; D gene: -; clone size: many; CDR3 DNA: TGTGCCAGCAGCAGTTTTGGGTCCTACAATGAGCAGTTCTTC; CDR3 protein: CASSSFGSYNEQFF
J gene: TRBJ1-2; V gene: TRBV18; D gene: -; clone size: many; CDR3 DNA: TGTGCCAGCTCACCACCGTTCCATCAGGATCCTAACTATGGCTACACCTTC; CDR3 protein: CASSPPFHQDPNYGYTF
J gene: TRBJ1-4; V gene: TRBV6-1; D gene: -; clone size: many; CDR3 DNA: TGTGCCAGCAGGTCAAACCAGGTCACTACTAATGAAAAACTGTTTTTT; CDR3 protein: CASRSNQVTTNEKLFF
J gene: TRBJ2-7; V gene: TRBV10-3; D gene: -; clone size: many; CDR3 DNA: TGTGCCATCGGGTCGGGGGGCTCGACCTACGAGCAGTACTTC; CDR3 protein: CAIGSGGSTYEQYF
J gene: TRBJ2-3; V gene: TRBV7-2; D gene: -; clone size: -; CDR3 DNA: TGTGCCAGCAGCAAGACCCGGTACACCTCCAGCACAGATACGCAGTATTTT; CDR3 protein: CASSKTRYTSSTDTQYF
J gene: TRBJ1-3; V gene: TRBV29-1; D gene: -; clone size: many; CDR3 DNA: TGCAGCGGTAAATGGGGCTCTGGAAACACCATATATTTT; CDR3 protein: CSGKWGSGNTIYF
J gene: TRBJ2-7; V gene: TRBV20-1; D gene: -; clone size: many; CDR3 DNA: TGCAGTGCTAGAAAGGACAGATCCAGACTATACCCCTACGAGCAGTACTTC; CDR3 protein: CSARKDRSRLYPYEQYF
J gene: TRBJ1-1; V gene: TRBV7-8; D gene: TRBD1; clone size: many; CDR3 DNA: TGTGCCAGCAGAAGAACCGGGACAGGGGTGTACACTGAAGCTTTCTTT; CDR3 protein: CASRRTGTGVYTEAFF
J gene: TRBJ2-1; V gene: TRBV11-2; D gene: TRBD2; clone size: -; CDR3 DNA: TGTGCCAGCAGCTTGGGACTAGCGGCGGGACATGAGCAGTTCTTC; CDR3 protein: CASSLGLAAGHEQFF